Listed here is a single TCR beta chain. The data were obtained in a study of blood T cell repertoires in COVID-19. In the source study's methods: Quantification of nucleated cells was approximated via reference gene primer amplification. Using immunoSEQ multiplex PCR, the repertoire was profiled, and TCRdb retains in-frame clones only, with some absent. V, J and clone size reflect that table, while D and trimming were determined from the DNA. The table has roughly 80,000 clones, around four fifths seen once. The clonotype was recovered from an older woman with acute or convalescent COVID-19. Material for sequencing was peripheral blood.

As DNA, the CDR3 is TGTGCCAGCAGCAGGGGGTGGAACATTCAGTACTTC. It is translated as CASSRGWNIQYF. The chain is built from TRBV3-1 (or the pseudogene TRBV3-2) and TRBJ2-4; TRBD1 might be the D (6 bases). The germline gives CDR1 LGHDT, CDR2 YNNKEL (reference sequence). The ends were cut back, 5 bases at V and 7 bases at J, with 9 bases in the middle. The CDR3 length is 12 residues.